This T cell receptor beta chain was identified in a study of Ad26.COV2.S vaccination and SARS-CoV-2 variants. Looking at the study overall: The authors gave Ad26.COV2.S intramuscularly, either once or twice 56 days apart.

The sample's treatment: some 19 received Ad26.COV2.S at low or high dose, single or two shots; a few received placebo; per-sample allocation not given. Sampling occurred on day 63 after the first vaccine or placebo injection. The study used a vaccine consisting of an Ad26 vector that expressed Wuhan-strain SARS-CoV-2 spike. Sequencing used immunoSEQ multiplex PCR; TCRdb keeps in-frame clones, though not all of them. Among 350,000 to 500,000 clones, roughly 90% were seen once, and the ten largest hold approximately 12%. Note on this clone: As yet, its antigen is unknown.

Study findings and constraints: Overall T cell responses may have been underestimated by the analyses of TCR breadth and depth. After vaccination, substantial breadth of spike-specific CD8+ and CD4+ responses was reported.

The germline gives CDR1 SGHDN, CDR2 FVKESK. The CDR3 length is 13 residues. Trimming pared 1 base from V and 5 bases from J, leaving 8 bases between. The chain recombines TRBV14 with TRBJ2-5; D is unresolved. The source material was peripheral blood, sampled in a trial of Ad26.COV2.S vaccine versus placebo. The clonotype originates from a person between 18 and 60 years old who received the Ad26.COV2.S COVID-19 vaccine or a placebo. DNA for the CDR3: TGTGCCAGCAGCCAAGTTAGTCTGGAGACCCAGTACTTC. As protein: CASSQVSLETQYF.